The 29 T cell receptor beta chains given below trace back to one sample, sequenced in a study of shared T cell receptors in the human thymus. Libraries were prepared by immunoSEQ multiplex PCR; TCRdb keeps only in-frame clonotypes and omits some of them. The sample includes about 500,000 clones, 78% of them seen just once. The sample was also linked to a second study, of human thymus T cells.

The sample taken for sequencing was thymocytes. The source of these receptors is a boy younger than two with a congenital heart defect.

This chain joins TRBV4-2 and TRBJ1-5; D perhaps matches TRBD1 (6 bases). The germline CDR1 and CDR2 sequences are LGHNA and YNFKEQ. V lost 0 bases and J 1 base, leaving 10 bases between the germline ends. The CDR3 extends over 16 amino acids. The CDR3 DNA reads TGTGCCAGCAGCCAAGAGGGGAGGGGGAGCAATCAGCCCCAGCATTTT. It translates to CASSQEGRGSNQPQHF.

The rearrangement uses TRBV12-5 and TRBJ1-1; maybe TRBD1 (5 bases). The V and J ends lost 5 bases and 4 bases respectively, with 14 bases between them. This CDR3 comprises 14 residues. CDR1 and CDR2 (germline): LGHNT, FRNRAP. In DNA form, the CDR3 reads TGTGCTAGTGGTAGGGGTTGTGGCGGCACTGAAGCTTTCTTT. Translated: CASGRGCGGTEAFF. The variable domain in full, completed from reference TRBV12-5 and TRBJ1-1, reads DARVTQTPRHKVTEMGQEVTMRCQPILGHNTVFWYRQTMMQGLELLAYFRNRAPLDDSGMPKDRFSAEMPDATLATLKIQPSEPRDSAVYFCASGRGCGGTEAFFGQGTRLTVV.

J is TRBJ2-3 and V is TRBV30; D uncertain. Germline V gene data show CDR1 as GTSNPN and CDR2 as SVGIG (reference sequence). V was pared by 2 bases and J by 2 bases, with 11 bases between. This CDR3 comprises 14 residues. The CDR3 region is CAWSQTLNTDTQYF. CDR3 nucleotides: TGTGCCTGGAGTCAAACTCTAAACACAGATACGCAGTATTTT.

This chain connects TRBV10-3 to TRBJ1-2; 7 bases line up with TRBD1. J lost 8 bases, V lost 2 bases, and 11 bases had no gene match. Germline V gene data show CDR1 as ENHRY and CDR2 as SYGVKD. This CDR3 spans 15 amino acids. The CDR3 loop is CAISEGIGRGNGYTF. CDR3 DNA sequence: TGTGCCATCAGTGAGGGGATTGGCAGGGGGAACGGCTACACCTTC.

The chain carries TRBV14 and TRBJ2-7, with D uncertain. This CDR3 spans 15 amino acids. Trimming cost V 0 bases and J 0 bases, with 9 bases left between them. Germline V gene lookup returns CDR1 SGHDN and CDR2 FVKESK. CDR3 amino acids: CASSQEVESSYEQYF. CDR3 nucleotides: TGTGCCAGCAGCCAAGAGGTTGAGAGCTCCTACGAGCAGTACTTC.

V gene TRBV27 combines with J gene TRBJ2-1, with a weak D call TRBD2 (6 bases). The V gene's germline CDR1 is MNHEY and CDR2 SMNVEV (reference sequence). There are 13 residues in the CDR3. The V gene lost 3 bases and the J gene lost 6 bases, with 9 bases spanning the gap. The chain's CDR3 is CASSFLGGNEQFF. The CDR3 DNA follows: TGTGCCAGCAGTTTCCTGGGGGGCAATGAGCAGTTCTTC.

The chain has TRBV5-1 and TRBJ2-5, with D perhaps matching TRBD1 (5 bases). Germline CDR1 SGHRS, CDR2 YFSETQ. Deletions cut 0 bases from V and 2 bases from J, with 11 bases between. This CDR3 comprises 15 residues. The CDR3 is CASSLGGRAQETQYF. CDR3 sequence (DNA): TGCGCCAGCAGCTTGGGGGGCAGGGCGCAAGAGACCCAGTACTTC.

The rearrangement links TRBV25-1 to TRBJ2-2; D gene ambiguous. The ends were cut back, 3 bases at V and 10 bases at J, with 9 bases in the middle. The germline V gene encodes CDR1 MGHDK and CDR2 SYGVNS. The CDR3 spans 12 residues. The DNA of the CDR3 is TGTGCCAGCAGTGATGGCGTAGCGGAGCTGTTTTTT. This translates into CASSDGVAELFF.

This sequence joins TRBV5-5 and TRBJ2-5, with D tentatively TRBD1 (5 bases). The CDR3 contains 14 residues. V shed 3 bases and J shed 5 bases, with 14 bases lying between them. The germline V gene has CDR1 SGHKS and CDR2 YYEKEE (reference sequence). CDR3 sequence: CASSSPQEKETQYF. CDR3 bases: TGTGCCAGCAGCTCGCCACAGGAAAAGGAGACCCAGTACTTC.

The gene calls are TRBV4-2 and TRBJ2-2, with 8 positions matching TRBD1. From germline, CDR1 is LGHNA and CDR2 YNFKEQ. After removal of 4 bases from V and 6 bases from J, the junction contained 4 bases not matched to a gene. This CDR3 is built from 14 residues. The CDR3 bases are TGTGCCAGCAGCCGGAAACAGGGGGCCGGGGAGCTGTTTTTT. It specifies CASSRKQGAGELFF.

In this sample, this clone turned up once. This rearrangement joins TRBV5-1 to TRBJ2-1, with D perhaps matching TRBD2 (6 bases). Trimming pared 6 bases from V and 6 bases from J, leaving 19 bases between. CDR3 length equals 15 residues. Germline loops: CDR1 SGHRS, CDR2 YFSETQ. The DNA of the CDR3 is TGCGCCAGCAAGAGGGGTTATACTAGCACCAATGAGCAGTTCTTC. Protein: CASKRGYTSTNEQFF.

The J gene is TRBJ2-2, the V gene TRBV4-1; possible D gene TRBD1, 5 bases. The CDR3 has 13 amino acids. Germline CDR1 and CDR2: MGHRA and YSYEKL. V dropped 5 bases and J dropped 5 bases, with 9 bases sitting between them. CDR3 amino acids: CASSAAGTGELFF. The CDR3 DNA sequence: TGCGCCAGCAGCGCCGCAGGGACCGGGGAGCTGTTTTTT.

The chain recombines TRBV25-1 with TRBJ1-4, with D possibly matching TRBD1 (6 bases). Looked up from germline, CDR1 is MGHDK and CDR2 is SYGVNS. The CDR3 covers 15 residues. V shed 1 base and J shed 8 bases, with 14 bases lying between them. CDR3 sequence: CASSESVRGWEKLFF. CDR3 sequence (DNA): TGTGCCAGCAGTGAATCGGTCAGGGGTTGGGAAAAACTGTTTTTT.

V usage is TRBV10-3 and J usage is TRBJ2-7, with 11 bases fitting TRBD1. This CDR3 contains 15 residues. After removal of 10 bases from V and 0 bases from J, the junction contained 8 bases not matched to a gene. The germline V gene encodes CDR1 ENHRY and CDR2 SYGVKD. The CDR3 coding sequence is TGTGCCACGTGGGGGGGACAGGGGGTCTCCTACGAGCAGTACTTC. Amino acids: CATWGGQGVSYEQYF.

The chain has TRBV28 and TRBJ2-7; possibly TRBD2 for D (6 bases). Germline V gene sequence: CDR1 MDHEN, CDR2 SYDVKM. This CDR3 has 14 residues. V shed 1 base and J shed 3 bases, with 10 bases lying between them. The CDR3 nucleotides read TGTGCCAGCAGTTTATACGGGAGAGGCTACGAGCAGTACTTC. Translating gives CASSLYGRGYEQYF.

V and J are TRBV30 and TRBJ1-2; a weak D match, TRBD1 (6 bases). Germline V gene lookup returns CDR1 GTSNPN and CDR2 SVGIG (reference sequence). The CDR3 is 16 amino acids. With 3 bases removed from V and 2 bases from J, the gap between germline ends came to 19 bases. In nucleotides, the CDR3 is TGTGCCTGGAGCCTAGGACAGTTCCATTTAAACTATGGCTACACCTTC. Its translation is CAWSLGQFHLNYGYTF.

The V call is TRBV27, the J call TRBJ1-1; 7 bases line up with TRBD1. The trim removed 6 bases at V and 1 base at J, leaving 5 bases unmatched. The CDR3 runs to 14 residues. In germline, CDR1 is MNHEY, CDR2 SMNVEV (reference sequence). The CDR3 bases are TGTGCCAGCAGGAACGGACAGGCGAACACTGAAGCTTTCTTT. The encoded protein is CASRNGQANTEAFF.

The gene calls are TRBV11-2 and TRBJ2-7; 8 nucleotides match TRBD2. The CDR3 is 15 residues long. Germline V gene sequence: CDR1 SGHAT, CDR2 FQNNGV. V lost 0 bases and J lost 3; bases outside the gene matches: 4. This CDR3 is CASSLERTSIYEQYF. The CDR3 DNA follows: TGTGCCAGCAGCTTAGAGCGGACTAGCATCTACGAGCAGTACTTC.

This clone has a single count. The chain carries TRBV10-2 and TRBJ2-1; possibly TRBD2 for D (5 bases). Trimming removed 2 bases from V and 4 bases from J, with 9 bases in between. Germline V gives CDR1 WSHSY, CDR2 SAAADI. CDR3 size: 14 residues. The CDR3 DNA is TGCGCCAGCAGTGAGCGGGGAAGATACAATGAGCAGTTCTTC. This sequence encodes CASSERGRYNEQFF.

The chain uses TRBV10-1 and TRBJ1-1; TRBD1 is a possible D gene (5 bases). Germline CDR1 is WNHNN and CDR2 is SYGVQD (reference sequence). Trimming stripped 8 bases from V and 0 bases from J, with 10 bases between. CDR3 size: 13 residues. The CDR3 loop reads CASCKGMNTEAFF. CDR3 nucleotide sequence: TGCGCCAGCTGTAAGGGGATGAACACTGAAGCTTTCTTT.

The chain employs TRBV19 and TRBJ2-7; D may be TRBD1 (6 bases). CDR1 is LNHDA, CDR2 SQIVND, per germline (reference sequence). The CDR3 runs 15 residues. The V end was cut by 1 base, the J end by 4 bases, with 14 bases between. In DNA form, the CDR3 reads TGTGCCAGTAGTATAGCAGGGGATGGGGCTTACGAGCAGTACTTC. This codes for CASSIAGDGAYEQYF.

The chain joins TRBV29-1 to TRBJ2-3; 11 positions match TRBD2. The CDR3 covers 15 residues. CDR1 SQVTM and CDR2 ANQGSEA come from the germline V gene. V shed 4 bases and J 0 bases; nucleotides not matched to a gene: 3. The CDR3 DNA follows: TGCAGCGTTGGGGGACTAGCGGCCAGCACAGATACGCAGTATTTT. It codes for CSVGGLAASTDTQYF.

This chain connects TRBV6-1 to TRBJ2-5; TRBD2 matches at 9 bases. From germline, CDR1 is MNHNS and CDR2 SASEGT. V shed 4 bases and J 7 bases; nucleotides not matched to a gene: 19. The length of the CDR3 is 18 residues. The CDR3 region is CASSAKPPGLARVGTQYF. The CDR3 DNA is TGTGCCAGCAGTGCCAAACCGCCGGGACTAGCAAGGGTTGGGACCCAGTACTTC.

The CDR3 is CASSSLQGTGDQPQHF. CDR3 DNA: TGTGCCAGCAGTTCGCTGCAGGGGACAGGGGATCAGCCCCAGCATTTT. The chain employs TRBV27 and TRBJ1-5, with 10 bases that match TRBD1. Germline-derived CDR1 and CDR2 are MNHEY and SMNVEV (reference sequence). The CDR3 has 16 residues. V lost 4 bases, J lost 5 bases, and 8 bases stayed unmatched.

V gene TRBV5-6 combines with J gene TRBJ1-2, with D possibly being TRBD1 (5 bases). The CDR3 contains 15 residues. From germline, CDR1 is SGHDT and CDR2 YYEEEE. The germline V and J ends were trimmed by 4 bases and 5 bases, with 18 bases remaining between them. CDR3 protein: CASSDFGTFRYGYTF. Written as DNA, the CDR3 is TGTGCCAGCAGCGATTTTGGGACTTTCAGATATGGCTACACCTTC.

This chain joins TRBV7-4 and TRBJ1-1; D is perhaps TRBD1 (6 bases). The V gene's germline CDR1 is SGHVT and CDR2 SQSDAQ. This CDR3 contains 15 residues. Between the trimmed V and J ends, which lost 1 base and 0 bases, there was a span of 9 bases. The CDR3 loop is CASSLVQGMNTEAFF. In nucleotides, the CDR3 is TGTGCCAGCAGCTTAGTGCAGGGGATGAACACTGAAGCTTTCTTT.

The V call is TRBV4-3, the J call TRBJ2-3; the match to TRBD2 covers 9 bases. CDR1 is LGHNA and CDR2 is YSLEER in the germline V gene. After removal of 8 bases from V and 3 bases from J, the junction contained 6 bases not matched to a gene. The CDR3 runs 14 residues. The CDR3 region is CASALAGETDTQYF. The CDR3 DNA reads TGCGCCAGCGCCTTAGCGGGAGAGACAGATACGCAGTATTTT.

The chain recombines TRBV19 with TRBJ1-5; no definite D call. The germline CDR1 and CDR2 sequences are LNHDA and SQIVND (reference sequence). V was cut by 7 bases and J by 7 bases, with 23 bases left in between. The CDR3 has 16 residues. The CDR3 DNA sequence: TGTGCCAGTACCACTACAATGACGAGGATAGACCAGCCCCAGCATTTT. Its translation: CASTTTMTRIDQPQHF. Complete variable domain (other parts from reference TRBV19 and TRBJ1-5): DGGITQSPKYLFRKEGQNVTLSCEQNLNHDAMYWYRQDPGQGLRLIYYSQIVNDFQKGDIAEGYSVSREKKESFPLTVTSAQKNPTAFYLCASTTTMTRIDQPQHFGDGTRLSIL.

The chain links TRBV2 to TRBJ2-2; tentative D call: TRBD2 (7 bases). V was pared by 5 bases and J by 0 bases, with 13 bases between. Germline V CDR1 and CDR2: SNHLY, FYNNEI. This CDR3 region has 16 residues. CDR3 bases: TGTGCCAGCAGTCTGGGGGGGGCAGCGAACACCGGGGAGCTGTTTTTT. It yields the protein CASSLGGAANTGELFF.